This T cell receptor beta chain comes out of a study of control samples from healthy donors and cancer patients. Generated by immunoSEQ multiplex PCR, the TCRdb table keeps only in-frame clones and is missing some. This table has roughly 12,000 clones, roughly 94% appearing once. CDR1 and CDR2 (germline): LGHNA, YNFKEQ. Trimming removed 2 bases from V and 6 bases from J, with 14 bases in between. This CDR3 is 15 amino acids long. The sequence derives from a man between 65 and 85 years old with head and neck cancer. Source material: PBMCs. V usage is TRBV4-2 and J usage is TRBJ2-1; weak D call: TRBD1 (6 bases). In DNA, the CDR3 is TGTGCCAGCAGCCAACAACCGGGACAACCCAATGAGCAGTTCTTC. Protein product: CASSQQPGQPNEQFF.